A selection of T cell receptor beta chains follows, all from one sample in a study of shared clonotypes between healthy human individuals. The data were produced by immunoSEQ multiplex PCR, yet TCRdb's version contains in-frame clones alone and is incomplete. The sample has about 1 million clones, about 77% seen once. Sequencing was done on a sample of memory CD4+ T cells sorted from blood. These receptors were obtained from a man aged 18-30 years in good health. Each CDR3 is given with its conserved first and last residue. Fields, in order: clone size, V gene, D gene, J gene, CDR3 length, CDR3 protein, CDR3 DNA. A D gene is named only where the DNA matches it firmly. A row's size may be missing; if present it is once, few, many or a size class.

few	TRBV5-4	TRBD1	TRBJ2-1	15	CASSSGQGLNNEQFF	TGTGCCAGCAGCTCGGGACAGGGGTTAAACAATGAGCAGTTCTTC
once	TRBV6-6	.	TRBJ2-5	11	CATVLGETQYF	TGTGCCACCGTGCTAGGGGAGACCCAGTACTTC
.	TRBV6-4	TRBD1	TRBJ2-1	15	CASSLGQGAGNEQFF	TGTGCCAGCAGTCTAGGACAGGGGGCAGGGAATGAGCAGTTCTTC
.	TRBV6-5	TRBD1	TRBJ2-3	16	CASSYLPQGSTDTQYF	TGTGCCAGCAGTTACTTACCACAGGGGAGCACAGATACGCAGTATTTT
.	TRBV19	.	TRBJ1-1	13	CASSSGNYLEAFF	TGTGCCAGTAGTAGTGGCAACTACCTTGAAGCTTTCTTT
.	TRBV11-2	TRBD2	TRBJ2-1	15	CASSLEAGGYNEQFF	TGTGCCAGCAGCTTAGAGGCGGGGGGGTACAATGAGCAGTTCTTC
.	TRBV19	.	TRBJ2-1	14	CASSIALPYNEQFF	TGTGCCAGTAGTATAGCCCTACCCTACAATGAGCAGTTCTTC
.	TRBV9	.	TRBJ2-1	13	CASSVDLPDEQFF	TGTGCCAGCAGCGTAGACTTGCCAGATGAGCAGTTCTTC
.	TRBV10-1	.	TRBJ1-2	15	CAFTYGGTKDYGYTF	TGCGCGTTCACTTATGGGGGAACTAAAGACTATGGCTACACCTTC
.	TRBV15	TRBD2	TRBJ2-7	14	CATSSPSGGREQYF	TGTGCCACCAGCAGCCCCAGCGGGGGCCGGGAGCAGTACTTC
.	TRBV5-6	.	TRBJ2-2	14	CASSKRRNTGELFF	TGTGCCAGCTCAAAACGTCGGAACACCGGGGAGCTGTTTTTT
.	TRBV6-1	TRBD1	TRBJ1-5	15	CASILQGASNQPQHF	TGTGCCAGCATACTACAGGGGGCAAGCAATCAGCCCCAGCATTTT
.	TRBV18	TRBD1	TRBJ1-1	13	CASSPRQGDEAFF	TGTGCCAGCTCACCACGACAGGGGGATGAAGCTTTCTTT
.	TRBV11-2	TRBD2	TRBJ2-1	15	CASSLGGTSGYEQFF	TGTGCCAGCAGCTTAGGCGGGACTAGCGGTTATGAGCAGTTCTTC
few	TRBV30	TRBD1	TRBJ2-7	12	CAWLRTGGEQYF	TGTGCCTGGCTAAGGACAGGGGGCGAGCAGTACTTC
.	TRBV30	.	TRBJ1-4	14	CAWSQGINNEKLFF	TGTGCCTGGAGTCAGGGGATCAATAATGAAAAACTGTTTTTT
.	TRBV10-3	.	TRBJ2-1	14	CAISSGLTYNEQFF	TGTGCCATCAGTAGCGGGCTTACCTACAATGAGCAGTTCTTC
.	TRBV11-2	.	TRBJ1-6	13	CASSLGLDSPLHF	TGTGCCAGCAGCTTAGGGCTAGATTCACCCCTCCACTTT
.	TRBV6-5	.	TRBJ1-2	14	CASSLDGGNYGYTF	TGTGCCAGCAGTTTGGATGGGGGTAACTATGGCTACACCTTC
.	TRBV4-1	TRBD2	TRBJ2-3	16	CASSSGLAGVTDTQYF	TGCGCCAGCAGCTCTGGACTAGCGGGGGTGACAGATACGCAGTATTTT
.	TRBV6-5	TRBD1	TRBJ2-7	14	CASSVNRGPYEQYF	TGTGCCAGCAGTGTCAACAGGGGCCCCTACGAGCAGTACTTC
.	TRBV27	.	TRBJ1-6	16	CASSSPGTRHNSPLHF	TGTGCCAGCTCTTCTCCGGGGACAAGGCATAATTCACCCCTCCACTTT
once	TRBV11-3	TRBD1	TRBJ1-6	14	CASSLGGGDSPLHF	TGTGCCAGCAGCTTAGGAGGGGGCGATTCACCCCTCCACTTT
.	TRBV7-8	TRBD1	TRBJ1-1	14	CASSLGTANTEAFF	TGTGCCAGCAGCTTGGGGACAGCGAACACTGAAGCTTTCTTT
.	TRBV6-4	TRBD1	TRBJ1-1	18	CARREGQGTNPVNTEAFF	TGTGCCCGAAGGGAAGGACAGGGAACGAACCCAGTGAACACTGAAGCTTTCTTT
.	TRBV4-3	.	TRBJ1-1	14	CASSQEGLNTEAFF	TGCGCCAGCAGCCAAGAGGGCTTGAACACTGAAGCTTTCTTT
.	TRBV10-3	TRBD2	TRBJ2-6	18	CAISDGLAGRQGANVLTF	TGTGCCATCAGTGACGGACTAGCGGGGAGACAAGGGGCCAACGTCCTGACTTTC
.	TRBV16	TRBD1	TRBJ1-1	17	CASSRLTGDPSWAEAFF	TGTGCCAGCAGCCGTTTAACAGGGGACCCCAGCTGGGCTGAAGCTTTCTTT
.	TRBV10-3	.	TRBJ1-5	16	CAISESRAGANQPQHF	TGTGCCATCAGTGAGTCGAGGGCAGGGGCGAATCAGCCCCAGCATTTT